These 27 T cell receptor beta chains were all obtained from the same sample, sequenced in a study of tumor-infiltrating lymphocytes in primary liver carcinoma. Between 20 and 30 mg of unsorted bulk tissue served as the source from which RNA and DNA were co-extracted. The investigators made TCR beta cDNA from around 530 ng total RNA, using a constant-region primer. For TCR beta, libraries were produced by three nested multiplex PCR rounds using slightly modified ARM-PCR. Running 10 cycles apiece, the first two PCR rounds relied on TRBV1-TRBV30 forward primers together with a C-beta reverse primer. TCRdb analysed the multiplex PCR reads with MiXCR anew, one entry per CDR3 protein. The sample lists about 20,000 distinct CDR3 sequences; 65% to 85% were seen once. The sequencing sample was made of liver tumor tissue from sampling region 4. Subset specified: tumor region T4, right-lateral pole. These TCRs come from a woman between 25 and 40 years old with primary liver carcinoma and hepatitis B virus infection.

The V and J genes are TRBV11-2 and TRBJ2-3; 9 nucleotides match TRBD2. The J segment lost 6 bases and the V segment lost 1 base, leaving 5 bases of the junction unmatched. Per germline, CDR1 SGHAT and CDR2 FQNNGV. This CDR3 contains 15 residues. CDR3 amino acids: CASSLGASGTDTQYF. For the CDR3, the DNA is TGTGCCAGCAGCTTAGGGGCTAGCGGGACGGATACGCAGTATTTT.

Of note for this clonotype: This may arise from a read error, as a much more abundant clone is one base away. This sequence joins TRBV6-5 and TRBJ1-1, with 9 bases lining up with TRBD1. The germline gives CDR1 MNHEY, CDR2 SVGAGI. CDR3 size: 15 residues. This CDR3 is CVSSYARDRAPKAFF. For the CDR3, the DNA is TGTGTCAGCAGTTACGCCCGGGACAGGGCCCCAAAAGCTTTCTTT.

Regarding this clonotype: Without the conserved terminal phenylalanine or tryptophan, this CDR3 likely stems from a read error. The rearrangement links TRBV5-1 to TRBJ2-1; tentatively, D is TRBD2 (5 bases). The V gene's germline CDR1 is SGHRS and CDR2 YFSETQ. The CDR3 is 16 amino acids. V dropped 6 bases and J dropped 4 bases, with 20 bases sitting between them. The CDR3 protein is CASTPSPDYSYNEQFY. In DNA form, the CDR3 reads TGCGCCAGCACCCCGTCTCCAGACTATTCGTACAATGAGCAGTTCTAC.

Comment on this clonotype: The conserved closing phenylalanine or tryptophan is absent in this CDR3, likely reflecting a read error. The V call is TRBV7-9, the J call TRBJ2-2; D gene uncertain. The V gene lost 3 bases and the J gene lost 10 bases, with 21 bases spanning the gap. The CDR3 has 16 amino acids. Germline values: CDR1 SEHNR, CDR2 FQNEAQ (reference sequence). CDR3 sequence reads: CASSFGPGVEHVELFL. The CDR3 DNA reads as TGTGCCAGCAGCTTCGGACCGGGCGTCGAACACGTGGAGCTGTTTCTT.

Of note for this clonotype: The junction differs from germline at one of its ends, possibly a read error. The rearrangement links TRBV4-3 to TRBJ1-1, with 7 positions matching TRBD1. CDR3 size: 14 residues. CDR1 LGHNA and CDR2 YSLEER come from the germline V gene. Written as DNA, the CDR3 is TGCGCCAGCAGCCACGACAGGGCGTCAACTAAAGCTTCCTTT. Its protein is CASSHDRASTKASF.

Concerning this clonotype: One junction end does not reproduce the germline sequence, and a read error may be involved. V usage is TRBV11-3 and J usage is TRBJ2-1; D may be TRBD1 (5 bases). In germline, CDR1 is SGHNT, CDR2 YENEEA. The CDR3 is 17 amino acids. The CDR3, as DNA: TGTGCCAGCAACTTAGATCTGGCAGGGAACACCTACAATGAGCAGTTCTTC. It translates to CASNLDLAGNTYNEQFF.

There are many counts of this clonotype. The chain couples TRBV18 to TRBJ1-4, with unresolved D. Germline V gene sequence: CDR1 KGHSH, CDR2 LQKENI. Trimming left V 3 bases short and J 5 bases short, with 22 bases between. This CDR3 has 18 residues. The CDR3 region is CASSPRVISGALNEKLFF. The CDR3 DNA follows: TGTGCCAGCTCACCTAGGGTGATATCCGGAGCCTTGAATGAAAAACTGTTTTTT. Combining the CDR3 with reference TRBV18 and TRBJ1-4 gives the whole variable domain NAGVMQNPRHLVRRRGQEARLRCSPMKGHSHVYWYRQLPEEGLKFMVYLQKENIIDESGMPKERFSAEFPKEGPSILRIQQVVRGDSAAYFCASSPRVISGALNEKLFFGSGTQLSVL.

This clonotype came up many times. The J gene is TRBJ2-1, the V gene TRBV5-8, with unresolved D. Germline V gene sequence: CDR1 SGHTS, CDR2 YDEGEE. V dropped 10 bases and J dropped 8 bases, with 13 bases sitting between them. The CDR3 sequence is 11 residues long. Here the CDR3 reads CASSRFDEQFF. CDR3 sequence (DNA): TGTGCCTCGAGTCGTTTCGATGAGCAGTTCTTC.

V is TRBV4-3 and J is TRBJ1-2; D perhaps matches TRBD1 (5 bases). Trimming shortened V by 9 bases and J by 0 bases, and 32 bases separated the two germline ends. This CDR3 is built from 20 residues. Germline V lookup: CDR1 LGHNA, CDR2 YSLEER. The CDR3, as DNA: TGCGCCAGAAACCAAGGCGAAGGAAGGGGCATGACCGCTACTAACTATGGCTACACCTTC. It encodes CARNQGEGRGMTATNYGYTF.

This clonotype was recorded a few times. The chain combines TRBV11-2 with TRBJ2-7; D is possibly TRBD2 (5 bases). The CDR3 totals 15 residues. Germline CDR1 is SGHAT and CDR2 is FQNNGV. The V end was cut by 0 bases, the J end by 9 bases, with 18 bases between. This chain's CDR3 is CASSLETRDLRGQYF. The CDR3 coding sequence is TGTGCCAGCAGCTTAGAAACGAGGGATCTACGCGGGCAGTACTTC. Full variable domain (remainder filled in from reference TRBV11-2 and TRBJ2-7): EAGVAQSPRYKIIEKRQSVAFWCNPISGHATLYWYQQILGQGPKLLIQFQNNGVVDDSQLPKDRFSAERLKGVDSTLKIQPAKLEDSAVYLCASSLETRDLRGQYFGPGTRLTVT.

Of note for this clonotype: An end of the junction differs from the germline gene, which may be a read error. The chain carries TRBV28 and TRBJ1-1; possible D gene TRBD1, 6 bases. This CDR3 is built from 14 residues. CDR1 is MDHEN, CDR2 SYDVKM, per germline. The CDR3 DNA is TGTGCCAGCAGAGACAGGACTATGAACACTGAGGCTTTCTTT. It is translated as CASRDRTMNTEAFF.

On this clonotype: Mismatch with germline at one junction end may stem from a read error. This chain joins TRBV11-3 and TRBJ2-1; D assignment may be TRBD1 or TRBD2 (5 bases each). Germline V CDR1 and CDR2: SGHNT, YENEEA. This CDR3 is 17 amino acids long. Written as DNA, the CDR3 is TGTACCAGCAGCTTTGATCCGGCAGGGAGCTCCTACAATGAGCAGTTCTTC. As protein: CTSSFDPAGSSYNEQFF.

At least ten counts were recorded for this clonotype. V usage is TRBV15 and J usage is TRBJ1-1; no clear D. The V and J ends lost 0 bases and 2 bases respectively, with 7 bases between them. There are 14 residues in the CDR3. Germline loops: CDR1 LNHNV, CDR2 YYDKDF (reference sequence). The CDR3: CATSRERRNTEAFF. CDR3 sequence (DNA): TGTGCCACCAGCAGAGAGAGGAGAAACACTGAAGCTTTCTTT. The whole variable domain, filled in from reference TRBV15 and TRBJ1-1, reads DAMVIQNPRYQVTQFGKPVTLSCSQTLNHNVMYWYQQKSSQAPKLLFHYYDKDFNNEADTPDNFQSRRPNTSFCFLDIRSPGLGDTAMYLCATSRERRNTEAFFGQGTRLTVV.

Of note for this clonotype: At one end the junction does not follow the germline gene, possibly because of a read error. This chain connects TRBV6-5 to TRBJ2-5, with TRBD1 as a possible D gene (6 bases). Germline CDR1 is MNHEY and CDR2 is SVGAGI. This CDR3 spans 13 amino acids. For the CDR3, the DNA is TGTGGCAGCAGTACCGACAGGAGGCTGACACAGTACTTC. As protein: CGSSTDRRLTQYF.

Many counts were recorded for this clonotype. A much larger clone is a single base away; this may be a read error. The chain joins TRBV7-9 to TRBJ2-7; D not certain. Germline V CDR1 and CDR2: SEHNR, FQNEAQ (reference sequence). The CDR3 loop spans 14 amino acids. CDR3 coding DNA: TGTGTCAGCAGCTCGAGAGGCCTCTCCTACGAGCAGTACTTC. Translation gives CVSSSRGLSYEQYF.

In the case of this clonotype: Germline and junction disagree at one end, which may indicate a read error. This chain links TRBV7-9 with TRBJ2-7; D gene ambiguous. The CDR3 covers 15 residues. CDR1 and CDR2 from the germline V gene are SEHNR and FQNEAQ (reference sequence). CDR3 coding DNA: TGTGCCAGTAGCTGGGGATTAGCCGCATCTTACGAGCAGTACTTC. Protein sequence: CASSWGLAASYEQYF. The whole variable domain, filled in from reference TRBV7-9 and TRBJ2-7, reads DTGVSQNPRHKITKRGQNVTFRCDPISEHNRLYWYRQTLGQGPEFLTYFQNEAQLEKSRLLSDRFSAERPKGSFSTLEIQRTEQGDSAMYLCASSWGLAASYEQYFGPGTRLTVT.

This clonotype has ten or more counts. This clone may be a read error of a much larger clone one base away. The CDR3 end shows no conserved phenylalanine or tryptophan, and so a read error is likely. This chain uses TRBV5-6 with TRBJ1-1, with D unresolved. Germline CDR1 reads SGHDT; CDR2 reads YYEEEE. The CDR3 covers 12 residues. With 7 bases removed from V and 3 bases from J, the gap between germline ends came to 10 bases. CDR3 DNA sequence: TGTGCCAGCGGGCGTGAGGACACTGAAGCTTTCTCT. This codes for CASGREDTEAFS.

The chain joins TRBV6-5 to TRBJ2-7, with D possibly being TRBD1 (6 bases). CDR3 length: 15 residues. V was clipped by 4 bases and J by 1 base, with 14 bases between them. CDR1 and CDR2 (germline): MNHEY, SVGAGI. CDR3 sequence reads: CASSCKDSISYEQYF. The DNA for the CDR3 is TGTGCCAGCAGTTGCAAGGACAGCATTTCCTACGAGCAGTACTTC.

In regard to this clonotype: It is likely a read error, because the conserved phenylalanine at the end of the CDR3 is missing. The DNA is left out, because the CDR3 cannot be placed on it with certainty; the CDR3 is given as TCRdb lists it. The CDR3 sequence is CSVVVWEGRMFC. The chain uses TRBV29-1 and TRBJ2-1; TRBD2, the table's D call, lacks a check against the DNA. CDR1 and CDR2 (germline): SQVTM, ANQGSEA. The CDR3 region is 12 residues in length, termini included.

This clonotype was seen at least ten times. The V gene is TRBV11-2, the J gene TRBJ2-1, with D possibly matching TRBD2 (5 bases). Deletions cut 0 bases from V and 9 bases from J, with 9 bases between. This CDR3 has 13 residues. CDR1 SGHAT and CDR2 FQNNGV come from the germline V gene. The CDR3 region has the DNA TGTGCCAGCAGCTTAGAGGTGGGAGCTGAGCAGTTCTTC. Its protein is CASSLEVGAEQFF.

This clonotype came up many times. In DNA form, the CDR3 reads TGTGCCAGCAGCTTAGCCAGGGGGGGCGATGAGCAGTTCTTC. Translating gives CASSLARGGDEQFF. The gene calls are TRBV11-3 and TRBJ2-1; perhaps D is TRBD1 or TRBD2 (7 bases each). Trimming removed 1 base at V and 8 bases at J, with 12 bases between. The CDR3 totals 14 residues. The V gene's germline CDR1 is SGHNT and CDR2 YENEEA.

At least ten counts were recorded for this clonotype. V and J are TRBV9 and TRBJ2-1; D ambiguous. Germline-derived CDR1 and CDR2 are SGDLS and YYNGEE. V dropped 0 bases and J dropped 10 bases, with 8 bases sitting between them. This CDR3 spans 12 amino acids. The CDR3 here is CASSVEEYEQFF. CDR3 in DNA: TGTGCCAGCAGCGTAGAGGAGTACGAGCAGTTCTTC. The full variable domain, in which reference TRBV9 and TRBJ2-1 provide the parts outside the CDR3, is DSGVTQTPKHLITATGQRVTLRCSPRSGDLSVYWYQQSLDQGLQFLIQYYNGEERAKGNILERFSAQQFPDLHSELNLSSLELGDSALYFCASSVEEYEQFFGPGTRLTVL.

Of note for this clonotype: Here the CDR3 omits its conserved ending phenylalanine or tryptophan, so a read error is the likely source. CDR3 sequence: CASSYRPRTGGSDQPQHL. The CDR3 coding sequence is TGTGCCAGCAGTTACCGCCCCCGGACGGGGGGCAGCGATCAGCCCCAGCATCTT. V and J are TRBV6-2 or TRBV6-3 and TRBJ1-5, with TRBD1 as a possible D gene (6 bases). The CDR3 runs 18 residues. V was trimmed by 2 bases and J by 5 bases, leaving 22 bases between them. CDR1 and CDR2 from the germline V gene are MNHEY and SVGEGT.

As regards this clonotype: The conserved final phenylalanine or tryptophan is absent from the CDR3, which likely points to a read error. This sequence joins TRBV10-3 and TRBJ2-5, with unresolved D. This CDR3 is 15 amino acids long. V lost 0 bases, J lost 2 bases, and 10 bases lay in between. CDR1 and CDR2 (germline): ENHRY, SYGVKD. The DNA of the CDR3 is TGTGCCATCAGTGAGTCAGCTAACAGACAAGAGACCCAGTACTAC. It codes for CAISESANRQETQYY.

To note about this clonotype: One end of the junction varies from germline; a read error may be responsible. V usage is TRBV7-9 and J usage is TRBJ2-7; D remains ambiguous. The CDR3 is 14 amino acids. The germline V gene encodes CDR1 SEHNR and CDR2 FQNEAQ (reference sequence). The DNA for the CDR3 is TGTGCCAACAGCTCGAGAGGCCTCTCCTACGATCAGTACTTC. Translating it yields CANSSRGLSYDQYF.

Note on this clonotype: A much larger clone is a single base away; this may be a read error. This chain uses TRBV20-1 with TRBJ1-1; D is unclear. Deletions cut 3 bases from V and 3 bases from J, with 14 bases between. Per the germline V gene, CDR1 is DFQATT and CDR2 is SNEGSKA (reference sequence). The CDR3 length is 14 residues. The CDR3 sequence is CSASLEPGDTEAFF. The CDR3 bases are TGCAGTGCTAGTTTGGAGCCCGGGGACACTGAAGCTTTCTTT.

This clonotype counts as medium-sized. The chain joins TRBV6-5 to TRBJ2-1, with 14 bases lining up with TRBD2. The CDR3 extends over 17 amino acids. V lost 2 bases, J lost 5 bases, and 5 bases stayed unmatched. Germline V gives CDR1 MNHEY, CDR2 SVGAGI. CDR3 nucleotides: TGTGCCAGCAGTTACGGCGGGACTAGCGGGAGAGACAATGAGCAGTTCTTC. It yields the protein CASSYGGTSGRDNEQFF.